The 19 T cell receptor beta chains below all came from one sample that was sequenced in a study of CD8 T cells in ankylosing spondylitis. Findings of the study overall: One TCR beta motif, made up of fewer than 10 highly homologous variants, appeared characteristic of ankylosing spondylitis blood.

These receptors have no known antigen. TCRdb reprocessed the 5' RACE reads with MiXCR, giving one entry per CDR3 protein. The table includes around 770,000 distinct CDR3 sequences, approximately 12% detected once. The sequencing sample was made of blood, either unsorted or a sorted T cell fraction (not recorded which). The receptors come from a male donor with ankylosing spondylitis.

This clonotype appeared a few times. The rearrangement joins TRBV15 to TRBJ2-3, with 9 bases lining up with TRBD1. This CDR3 has 14 residues. The germline gives CDR1 LNHNV, CDR2 YYDKDF (reference sequence). J gave up 4 bases and V 7 bases, and 6 bases lay outside the gene matches. CDR3 DNA sequence: TGTGCCACCATACGGGGACAGGGTTCAGATACGCAGTATTTT. Protein: CATIRGQGSDTQYF.

This clonotype was recorded many times. The J gene is TRBJ2-1, the V gene TRBV2; a possible D gene is TRBD1 (5 bases). Trimming took 6 bases from V and 10 from J, leaving 13 bases between them. The CDR3 loop spans 12 amino acids. CDR1 and CDR2 (germline): SNHLY, FYNNEI. As DNA, the CDR3 is TGTGCCAGCAGACAAGGGGTGGCGGAGCAGTTCTTC. It translates to CASRQGVAEQFF.

This clonotype was counted only a few times. The rearrangement links TRBV29-1 to TRBJ1-2; D is ambiguous. The CDR3 runs 12 residues. Germline V CDR1 and CDR2: SQVTM, ANQGSEA. CDR3 sequence (DNA): TGCACCACTCGGGCGGCTAACTATGGCTACACCTTC. Its protein is CTTRAANYGYTF.

The chain carries TRBV4-1 and TRBJ2-5; 11 bases line up with TRBD2. The germline V gene encodes CDR1 MGHRA and CDR2 YSYEKL. The CDR3 runs to 14 residues. Trimming at V came to 0 bases and at J to 7 bases, leaving 1 base not matched to a gene. The CDR3 loop reads CASSQETSGMTQYF. CDR3 sequence (DNA): TGCGCCAGCAGCCAAGAGACTAGCGGGATGACCCAGTACTTC.

The chain uses TRBV5-1 and TRBJ2-5; TRBD2 might be the D (6 bases). CDR3 length: 17 amino acids. Trimming pared 1 base from V and 2 bases from J, leaving 18 bases between. Germline CDR1 and CDR2: SGHRS and YFSETQ. CDR3 protein: CASSLSVRDGGQETQYF. The CDR3 nucleotides read TGCGCCAGCAGCTTGAGCGTGCGGGACGGAGGTCAAGAGACCCAGTACTTC. The complete variable domain, with remaining parts taken from reference TRBV5-1 and TRBJ2-5, reads KAGVTQTPRYLIKTRGQQVTLSCSPISGHRSVSWYQQTPGQGLQFLFEYFSETQRNKGNFPGRFSGRQFSNSRSEMNVSTLELGDSALYLCASSLSVRDGGQETQYFGPGTRLLVL.

This clonotype has more than one count but fewer than ten. This chain uses TRBV5-1 with TRBJ2-5; no definite D call. Deletions cut 7 bases from V and 2 bases from J, with 9 bases between. This CDR3 region has 12 residues. The V gene's germline CDR1 is SGHRS and CDR2 YFSETQ. CDR3 DNA sequence: TGCGCCAGCTCCCAAATACAAGAGACCCAGTACTTC. It encodes CASSQIQETQYF. The full variable domain, its missing parts supplied by reference TRBV5-1 and TRBJ2-5, is KAGVTQTPRYLIKTRGQQVTLSCSPISGHRSVSWYQQTPGQGLQFLFEYFSETQRNKGNFPGRFSGRQFSNSRSEMNVSTLELGDSALYLCASSQIQETQYFGPGTRLLVL.

This chain joins TRBV6-2 or TRBV6-3 and TRBJ2-5; D might be TRBD1 (6 bases). Trimming shortened V by 6 bases and J by 0 bases, and 14 bases separated the two germline ends. The length of the CDR3 is 15 residues. Germline lookup yields CDR1 MNHEY and CDR2 SVGEGT. CDR3 coding DNA: TGTGCCAGCAGCCCCCGGACAGTCGACCAAGAGACCCAGTACTTC. Translated, it gives CASSPRTVDQETQYF.

The chain uses TRBV20-1 and TRBJ2-7, with 13 bases aligning to TRBD2. V lost 2 bases, J lost 4 bases, and 2 bases stayed unmatched. Germline CDR1 DFQATT, CDR2 SNEGSKA (reference sequence). This CDR3 is built from 14 residues. This CDR3 is CSARTSGGAYEQYF. CDR3 sequence (DNA): TGCAGTGCTAGAACTAGCGGGGGGGCGTACGAGCAGTACTTC.

The chain carries TRBV6-2 or TRBV6-3 and TRBJ2-5; no definite D call. The length of the CDR3 is 14 residues. Germline CDR1 is MNHEY and CDR2 is SVGEGT. With 5 bases removed from V and 0 bases from J, the gap between germline ends came to 10 bases. This CDR3 reads CASSQTRYQETQYF. The CDR3 bases are TGTGCCAGCAGTCAAACGCGTTACCAAGAGACCCAGTACTTC.

This clonotype turned up a few times. This rearrangement joins TRBV6-1 to TRBJ1-5; D may be TRBD1 (5 bases). Germline loops: CDR1 MNHNS, CDR2 SASEGT. The germline V and J ends were trimmed by 7 bases and 7 bases, with 14 bases remaining between them. This CDR3 region has 13 residues. CDR3 protein: CASTPSPGQPQHF. The CDR3 DNA reads TGTGCCAGCACTCCTTCGCCAGGGCAGCCCCAGCATTTT.

Ten or more counts support this clonotype. Compared with germline, one end of the junction differs, possibly owing to a read error. The chain uses TRBV7-2 and TRBJ1-1; maybe TRBD1 (6 bases). Germline V gene lookup returns CDR1 SGHTA and CDR2 FQGNSA. The CDR3 length is 13 residues. For the CDR3, the DNA is TGTGCCAGCAGCGCGCACCGGGACACAGAAGCTTTCTTT. Protein sequence: CASSAHRDTEAFF.

V and J are TRBV5-1 and TRBJ1-2; 7 nucleotides align to TRBD1. The CDR3 length is 15 residues. After removal of 4 bases from V and 8 bases from J, the junction contained 14 bases not matched to a gene. Germline CDR1 reads SGHRS; CDR2 reads YFSETQ. CDR3 DNA: TGCGCCAGCAGCGACACTCCGGGACAGTCCTCGGGCTACACCTTC. This translates into CASSDTPGQSSGYTF. Full variable domain (outside the CDR3, taken from reference TRBV5-1 and TRBJ1-2): KAGVTQTPRYLIKTRGQQVTLSCSPISGHRSVSWYQQTPGQGLQFLFEYFSETQRNKGNFPGRFSGRQFSNSRSEMNVSTLELGDSALYLCASSDTPGQSSGYTFGSGTRLTVV.

This clonotype was seen a handful of times. Here the CDR3 reads CATSRGWGFSGGYTF. CDR3 in DNA: TGTGCCACCAGCAGAGGTTGGGGCTTTTCGGGTGGCTACACCTTC. This sequence joins TRBV15 and TRBJ1-2; possible D gene TRBD1, 5 bases. The CDR3 has 15 residues. CDR1 and CDR2 (germline): LNHNV, YYDKDF (reference sequence). Trimming removed 1 base at V and 7 bases at J, with 16 bases between.

In this sample, this clonotype turned up a few times. This chain joins TRBV7-2 and TRBJ1-3, with a tentative D call TRBD1 (5 bases). Germline V gives CDR1 SGHTA, CDR2 FQGNSA. The CDR3 is 14 residues long. Trimming left V 0 bases short and J 8 bases short, with 11 bases between. CDR3 loop: CASSLAGRTDTIYF. The CDR3 region has the DNA TGTGCCAGCAGCTTAGCGGGACGCACGGACACCATATATTTT.

The chain joins TRBV5-1 to TRBJ2-7; 7 nucleotides agree with TRBD1. J lost 4 bases, V lost 5 bases, and 9 bases had no gene match. Per germline, CDR1 SGHRS and CDR2 YFSETQ. CDR3 length equals 14 residues. In DNA form, the CDR3 reads TGCGCCAGCAGGAAAACCGGGACAGTATACGAGCAGTACTTC. It specifies CASRKTGTVYEQYF. Looking up the rest from reference TRBV5-1 and TRBJ2-7 gives the full variable domain: KAGVTQTPRYLIKTRGQQVTLSCSPISGHRSVSWYQQTPGQGLQFLFEYFSETQRNKGNFPGRFSGRQFSNSRSEMNVSTLELGDSALYLCASRKTGTVYEQYFGPGTRLTVT.

V gene TRBV20-1 combines with J gene TRBJ2-7, with 8 bases matching TRBD2. This CDR3 region has 15 residues. Looked up from germline, CDR1 is DFQATT and CDR2 is SNEGSKA (reference sequence). The J segment lost 3 bases and the V segment lost 6 bases, leaving 13 bases of the junction unmatched. CDR3 sequence: CSATSGGTADYEQYF. In DNA, the CDR3 is TGCAGTGCCACATCGGGGGGGACCGCTGACTACGAGCAGTACTTC.

This clonotype was observed a few times. This chain joins TRBV20-1 and TRBJ1-2, with 7 bases aligning to TRBD1. Germline loops: CDR1 DFQATT, CDR2 SNEGSKA (reference sequence). This CDR3 contains 13 residues. V lost 6 bases and J lost 2; bases outside the gene matches: 6. CDR3 sequence reads: CSATNRGNYGYTF. The CDR3 DNA reads TGCAGTGCGACAAACAGGGGAAACTATGGCTACACCTTC.

This chain joins TRBV5-1 and TRBJ2-1, with 11 bases identical to TRBD2. Germline V gene lookup returns CDR1 SGHRS and CDR2 YFSETQ. The V and J ends lost 0 bases and 8 bases, in that order; junction bases with no gene match: 7. The CDR3 contains 16 residues. The CDR3 here is CASSLEPSGGHDEQFF. The CDR3 region has the DNA TGCGCCAGCAGCTTGGAACCTAGCGGGGGGCACGATGAGCAGTTCTTC.

This clonotype came up a few times. V and J are TRBV3-1 and TRBJ1-2, with no clear D. The V end was cut by 0 bases, the J end by 8 bases, with 4 bases between. CDR3 size: 11 residues. The germline CDR1 and CDR2 sequences are LGHDT and YNNKEL (reference sequence). The CDR3 here is CASSQERGYTF. The CDR3 DNA follows: TGTGCCAGCAGCCAAGAGCGAGGCTACACCTTC.